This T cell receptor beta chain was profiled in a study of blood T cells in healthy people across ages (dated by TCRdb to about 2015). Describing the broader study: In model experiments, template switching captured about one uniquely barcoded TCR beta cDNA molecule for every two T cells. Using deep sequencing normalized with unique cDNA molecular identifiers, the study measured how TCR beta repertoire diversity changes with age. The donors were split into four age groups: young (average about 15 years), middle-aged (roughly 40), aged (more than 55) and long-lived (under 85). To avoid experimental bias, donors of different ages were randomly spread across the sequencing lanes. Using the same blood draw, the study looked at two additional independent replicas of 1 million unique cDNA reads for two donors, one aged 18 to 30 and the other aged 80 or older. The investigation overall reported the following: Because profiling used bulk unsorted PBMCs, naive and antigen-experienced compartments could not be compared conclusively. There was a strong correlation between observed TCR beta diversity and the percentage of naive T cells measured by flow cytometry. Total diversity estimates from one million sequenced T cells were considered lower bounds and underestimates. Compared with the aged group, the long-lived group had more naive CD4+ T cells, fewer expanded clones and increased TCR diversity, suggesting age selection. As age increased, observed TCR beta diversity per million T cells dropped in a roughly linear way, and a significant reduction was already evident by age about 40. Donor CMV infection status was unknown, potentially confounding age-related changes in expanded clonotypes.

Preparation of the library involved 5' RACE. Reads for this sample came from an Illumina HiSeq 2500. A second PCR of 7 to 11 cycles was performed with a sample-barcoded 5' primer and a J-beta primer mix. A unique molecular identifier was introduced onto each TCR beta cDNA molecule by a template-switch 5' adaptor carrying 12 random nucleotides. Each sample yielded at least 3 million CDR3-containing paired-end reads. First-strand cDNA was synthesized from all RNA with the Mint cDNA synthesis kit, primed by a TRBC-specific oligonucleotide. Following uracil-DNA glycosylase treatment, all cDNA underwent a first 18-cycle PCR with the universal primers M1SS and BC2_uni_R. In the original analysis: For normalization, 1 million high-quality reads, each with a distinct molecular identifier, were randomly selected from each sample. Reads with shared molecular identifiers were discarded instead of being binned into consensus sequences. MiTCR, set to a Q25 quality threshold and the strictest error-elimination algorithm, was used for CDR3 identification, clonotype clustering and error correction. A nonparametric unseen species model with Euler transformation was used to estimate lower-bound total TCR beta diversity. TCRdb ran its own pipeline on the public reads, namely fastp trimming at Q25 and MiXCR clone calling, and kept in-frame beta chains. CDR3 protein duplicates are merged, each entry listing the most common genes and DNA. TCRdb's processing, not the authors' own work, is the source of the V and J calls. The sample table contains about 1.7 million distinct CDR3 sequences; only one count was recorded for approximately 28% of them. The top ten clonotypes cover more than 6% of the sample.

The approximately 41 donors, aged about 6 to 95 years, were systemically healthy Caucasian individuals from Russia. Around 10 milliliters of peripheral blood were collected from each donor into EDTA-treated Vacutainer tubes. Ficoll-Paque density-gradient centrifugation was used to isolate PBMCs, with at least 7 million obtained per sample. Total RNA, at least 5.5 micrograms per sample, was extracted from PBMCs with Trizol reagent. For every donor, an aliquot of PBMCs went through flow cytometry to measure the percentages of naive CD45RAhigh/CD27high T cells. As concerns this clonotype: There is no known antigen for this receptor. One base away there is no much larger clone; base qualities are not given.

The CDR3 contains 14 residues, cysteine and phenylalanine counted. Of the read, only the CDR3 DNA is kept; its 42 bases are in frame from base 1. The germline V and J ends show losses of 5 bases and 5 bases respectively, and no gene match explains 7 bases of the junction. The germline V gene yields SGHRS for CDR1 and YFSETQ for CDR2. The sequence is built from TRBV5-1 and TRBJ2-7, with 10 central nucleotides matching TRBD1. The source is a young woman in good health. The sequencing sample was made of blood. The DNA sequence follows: TGCGCCAGCAGAGGAGGGACAGGGGAGCACGAGCAGTACTTC. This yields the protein CASRGGTGEHEQYF. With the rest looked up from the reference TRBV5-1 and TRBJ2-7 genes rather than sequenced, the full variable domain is KAGVTQTPRYLIKTRGQQVTLSCSPISGHRSVSWYQQTPGQGLQFLFEYFSETQRNKGNFPGRFSGRQFSNSRSEMNVSTLELGDSALYLCASRGGTGEHEQYFGPGTRLTVT.